The clone carrying this T cell receptor beta chain has more than one count but fewer than ten. Its antigen is undetermined. Germline-derived CDR1 and CDR2 are SNHLY and FYNNEI. There are 13 residues in the CDR3. Deletions cut 8 bases from V and 0 bases from J, with 7 bases between. The data originate from a study of beta chain features in type 1 diabetes. As for the study in general: Analysis included more than 90 million sorted cells drawn from all samples. Study-wide results and caveats: Individuals with type 1 diabetes displayed fewer insertions and more deletions at VDJ junctions.

As every portion of the isolated RNA was reverse transcribed, the sequencing read expressed TCRB transcripts. Sequenced by immunoSEQ multiplex PCR; TCRdb stores in-frame clones only, minus some. The profile shows 240,000 or so clones, around 26% of them singletons. Via CD45RO/CCR7/CD25/CD127/CD95/CD27, cells of the CD4+ naive, central memory, regulatory and stem cell-like memory subsets were sorted. The TCR comes from a man between 25 and 39 years old in good health. The chain is built from TRBV2 and TRBJ1-4; D might be TRBD1 (6 bases). The sequencing input was central memory CD4+ T cells from blood. The CDR3 here is CASGGSTNEKLFF. In DNA, the CDR3 is TGTGCCAGCGGGGGCTCAACTAATGAAAAACTGTTTTTT.